This is a list of T cell receptor beta chains from one sample in a study of blood T cell repertoires in COVID-19. Profiling relied on immunoSEQ multiplex PCR, and the TCRdb table lists in-frame clones only, not all of them. The sample holds approximately 70,000 clones; roughly 80% are singletons and the top ten take 8% to 10%. Sequenced sample: peripheral blood. The receptors were sampled from a woman over 75 with acute or convalescent COVID-19. The CDR3 runs from the conserved cysteine through the conserved F or W. A D gene is named only where the DNA matches it firmly. Clone sizes are given selectively: once, few, many, or a class where the clone is expanded.

. | TRBJ2-2 | . | TRBV6-4 | CASQPGQNTGELFF | TGTGCCAGCCAACCGGGACAGAACACCGGGGAGCTGTTTTTT
. | TRBJ2-5 | TRBD2 | TRBV9 | CASSVELAGAPGVTQYF | TGTGCCAGCAGCGTAGAGCTAGCGGGGGCCCCCGGTGTGACCCAGTACTTC
few | TRBJ2-1 | TRBD2 | TRBV6-5 | CATSYWGGEDNEQFF | TGTGCCACGAGCTATTGGGGGGGGGAAGACAATGAGCAGTTCTTC
. | TRBJ2-2 | . | TRBV29-1 | CSVDQTNTGELFF | TGCAGCGTTGACCAGACGAACACCGGGGAGCTGTTTTTT
. | TRBJ1-5 | . | TRBV7-9 | CASSSSYQGIGQPQHF | TGTGCCAGCAGCTCTTCCTACCAGGGGATCGGTCAGCCCCAGCATTTT
. | TRBJ2-7 | TRBD2 | TRBV30 | CAWRAGLAGAAYEQYF | TGTGCCTGGAGGGCGGGACTAGCGGGGGCGGCCTACGAGCAGTACTTC
. | TRBJ1-2 | TRBD1 | TRBV18 | CASSPRDRGLAGYTF | TGTGCCAGCTCACCGAGGGACAGGGGGTTAGCGGGCTACACCTTC
. | TRBJ2-5 | . | TRBV5-1 | CASSLSRGEIQETQYF | TGCGCCAGCAGCTTGTCCAGGGGGGAAATTCAAGAGACCCAGTACTTC
. | TRBJ2-5 | TRBD2 | TRBV27 | CASSIGGGALEETQYF | TGTGCCAGCAGTATAGGCGGGGGGGCGTTAGAAGAGACCCAGTACTTC
. | TRBJ2-1 | . | TRBV3-1/TRBV3-2 | CASSQGPGRGAYNEQFF | TGTGCCAGCAGCCAAGGACCGGGGCGGGGCGCTTACAATGAGCAGTTCTTC
. | TRBJ1-5 | TRBD1 | TRBV2 | CASRDRVSNQPQHF | TGTGCCAGCAGGGACAGGGTAAGCAATCAGCCCCAGCATTTT
. | TRBJ2-2 | TRBD2 | TRBV7-8 | CASSLALAGGNTGELFF | TGTGCCAGCAGCTTAGCGCTAGCGGGGGGGAACACCGGGGAGCTGTTTTTT
. | TRBJ2-7 | TRBD2 | TRBV5-1 | CASSLSGGLYEQYF | TGCGCCAGCAGCTTAAGCGGGGGGCTCTACGAGCAGTACTTC
. | TRBJ1-1 | TRBD1 | TRBV6-5 | CASSLRQGRGTEAFF | TGTGCCAGCAGTCTCCGACAGGGACGGGGCACTGAAGCTTTCTTT
. | TRBJ2-3 | . | TRBV4-1 | CASSQVWAILSTDTQYF | TGCGCCAGCAGCCAAGTGTGGGCTATACTGAGCACAGATACGCAGTATTTT
. | TRBJ1-2 | . | TRBV6-6 | CASRPFWQGLYGYTF | TGTGCCAGCAGACCGTTTTGGCAGGGGCTCTATGGCTACACCTTC
. | TRBJ2-3 | TRBD1 | TRBV7-3 | CASSTAGTGGTTDTQYF | TGTGCCAGCAGCACGGCCGGGACAGGGGGTACCACAGATACGCAGTATTTT
. | TRBJ2-5 | . | TRBV18 | CASSLFASGFQETQYF | TGTGCCAGCTCACTCTTCGCCAGTGGTTTCCAAGAGACCCAGTACTTC
. | TRBJ2-5 | TRBD1 | TRBV6-4 | CASSEGQGPGAQYF | TGTGCCAGCAGTGAAGGACAGGGGCCTGGAGCCCAGTACTTC
. | TRBJ1-1 | TRBD1 | TRBV9 | CASGPRQGAADTEAFF | TGTGCCAGTGGACCGAGACAGGGGGCAGCGGACACTGAAGCTTTCTTT
few | TRBJ1-1 | TRBD1 | TRBV19 | CATGTVFEAFF | TGTGCCACCGGGACAGTATTTGAAGCTTTCTTT
many | TRBJ1-4 | . | TRBV15 | CATSAGGQAYEKLFF | TGTGCCACCAGTGCTGGGGGCCAGGCCTATGAAAAACTGTTTTTT
once | TRBJ1-1 | . | TRBV3-1/TRBV3-2 | CASSSDPLVNTEAFF | TGTGCCAGCAGCTCAGATCCTCTAGTGAACACTGAAGCTTTCTTT
few | TRBJ1-5 | . | TRBV6-1 | CASSEASPNQPQHF | TGTGCCAGCAGTGAAGCAAGCCCCAATCAGCCCCAGCATTTT
. | TRBJ2-3 | TRBD1 | TRBV14 | CASSRVWDRGFLTDTQYF | TGTGCCAGCAGCCGAGTGTGGGACAGGGGCTTCCTCACAGATACGCAGTATTTT
. | TRBJ2-1 | TRBD2 | TRBV4-2 | CASSQDPSGGGKNEQFF | TGTGCCAGCAGCCAAGACCCCAGCGGGGGGGGAAAGAATGAGCAGTTCTTC
. | TRBJ1-4 | . | TRBV5-1 | CASSWGGGGEKLFF | TGCGCCAGCAGTTGGGGGGGCGGAGGTGAAAAACTGTTTTTT
. | TRBJ1-6 | . | TRBV18 | CASSPAQGGKGDSPLHF | TGTGCCAGCTCACCGGCCCAGGGTGGGAAGGGGGATTCACCCCTCCACTTT
. | TRBJ2-1 | . | TRBV7-3 | CASSRLPGLQNYNEQFF | TGTGCCAGCAGTCGCCTCCCGGGACTCCAGAACTACAATGAGCAGTTCTTC
few | TRBJ2-7 | TRBD2 | TRBV11-3 | CASSLGSGGEQYF | TGTGCCAGCAGCTTAGGGAGCGGGGGCGAGCAGTACTTC
. | TRBJ1-2 | TRBD1 | TRBV4-1 | CASSLQGDYGYTF | TGCGCCAGCAGCCTTCAGGGGGACTATGGCTACACCTTC
. | TRBJ1-5 | TRBD1 | TRBV6-5 | CASRRTGGNNQPQHF | TGTGCCAGCAGACGGACAGGGGGCAACAATCAGCCCCAGCATTTT
. | TRBJ1-1 | TRBD1 | TRBV2 | CASNRDRMRDTEAFF | TGTGCCAGCAATAGGGACAGGATGAGGGACACTGAAGCTTTCTTT
. | TRBJ2-1 | TRBD1 | TRBV5-4 | CASSFQGEEDNEQFF | TGTGCCAGCAGCTTTCAGGGGGAAGAAGACAATGAGCAGTTCTTC
. | TRBJ1-2 | . | TRBV7-2 | CASSPGQRWNYGYTF | TGTGCCAGCAGCCCAGGACAGCGCTGGAACTATGGCTACACCTTC
few | TRBJ1-2 | TRBD1 | TRBV6-1 | CASSEGGGTSGYTF | TGTGCCAGCAGTGAAGGAGGGGGCACAAGCGGCTACACCTTC
. | TRBJ2-5 | TRBD2 | TRBV4-1 | CASSQEGGGPWETQYF | TGCGCCAGCAGCCAAGAGGGCGGGGGGCCGTGGGAGACCCAGTACTTC
. | TRBJ2-1 | TRBD1 | TRBV5-1 | CASSLVGDREYSDSYNEQFF | TGCGCCAGCAGCTTGGTGGGGGACAGGGAGTATTCGGACTCCTACAATGAGCAGTTCTTC
. | TRBJ2-5 | TRBD2 | TRBV2 | CASRGTSGAQETQYF | TGTGCCAGCAGAGGGACTAGCGGGGCCCAAGAGACCCAGTACTTC
. | TRBJ2-2 | TRBD2 | TRBV11-2 | CASRDHSGGATGELFF | TGTGCCAGCAGGGATCATAGCGGGGGGGCCACCGGGGAGCTGTTTTTT
. | TRBJ1-4 | . | TRBV3-1/TRBV3-2 | CASRDTSTNEKLFF | TGTGCCAGCAGGGACACTTCAACTAATGAAAAACTGTTTTTT
many | TRBJ1-1 | . | TRBV11-2 | CASSLDRDTEAFF | TGTGCCAGCAGCTTAGACAGGGACACTGAAGCTTTCTTT
. | TRBJ1-2 | TRBD1 | TRBV30 | CAWSVRDSTGYTF | TGTGCCTGGAGTGTCCGGGACAGTACTGGCTACACCTTC